This TCR beta chain was recorded in a study of cytomegalovirus exposure and HLA in healthy donors. Germline V gene data show CDR1 as SGHRS and CDR2 as YFSETQ. This CDR3 is built from 14 residues. V was trimmed by 0 bases and J by 5 bases, leaving 11 bases between them. A remark on this clone: Its antigen is unknown.

Use of 60 Vbeta and 13 Jbeta primers characterized the PCR. The table came from immunoSEQ multiplex PCR; TCRdb's copy has only in-frame clones and leaves some out. The data hold 70,000 to 100,000 clones, with 80% observed a single time. Unrecorded immune exposures were likely, despite nominal health at sampling. Study conclusions and caveats: Rarity marked most TCR sequences, yet some public TCRs occurred in many donors. 164 TCR beta chains were listed as cytomegalovirus-associated.

Input material: PBMCs. The V call is TRBV5-1, the J call TRBJ2-5, with D possibly being TRBD1 (5 bases). This TCR was recovered from a woman aged 50 to 60 in good health and CMV-seropositive. CDR3 sequence: CASSLAAGIETQYF. DNA for the CDR3: TGCGCCAGCAGCTTGGCCGCAGGGATCGAGACCCAGTACTTC.